Detailed here is one TCR beta chain. These data are taken from a study of blood T cell repertoires in COVID-19. Each participant's cohort was designated according to participant-reported clinical history. This CDR3 spans 15 amino acids. V was pared by 5 bases and J by 6 bases, with 7 bases of the junction left unmatched. Germline V gives CDR1 SGHTA, CDR2 FQGNSA. TCRdb's copy holds only in-frame clones and misses some; the assay was immunoSEQ multiplex PCR. The data show approximately 240,000 clones, about 93% seen once. This sequence originates from a woman aged 18-29 years who had recovered from COVID-19. Specimen: PBMCs or T cells enriched from blood (not recorded which). The gene calls are TRBV7-2 and TRBJ1-6, with 7 positions matching TRBD1. CDR3 loop: CASSPRQGPNSPLHF. CDR3 DNA: TGTGCCAGCAGCCCCCGACAGGGTCCTAATTCACCCCTCCACTTT. Complete variable domain (other parts from reference TRBV7-2 and TRBJ1-6): GAGVSQSPSNKVTEKGKDVELRCDPISGHTALYWYRQSLGQGLEFLIYFQGNSAPDKSGLPSDRFSAERTGGSVSTLTIQRTQQEDSAVYLCASSPRQGPNSPLHFGNGTRLTVT.